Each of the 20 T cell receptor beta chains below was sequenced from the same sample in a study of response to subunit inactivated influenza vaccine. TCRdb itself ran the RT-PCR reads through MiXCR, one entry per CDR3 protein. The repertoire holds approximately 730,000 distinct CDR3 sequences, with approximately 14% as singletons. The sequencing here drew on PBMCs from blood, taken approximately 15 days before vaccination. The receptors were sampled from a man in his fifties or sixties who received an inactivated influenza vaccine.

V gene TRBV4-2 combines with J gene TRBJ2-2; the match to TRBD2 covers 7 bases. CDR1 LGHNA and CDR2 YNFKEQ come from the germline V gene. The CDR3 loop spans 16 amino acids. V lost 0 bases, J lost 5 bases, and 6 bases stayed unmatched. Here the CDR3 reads CASSQEGGGITGELFF. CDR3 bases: TGTGCCAGCAGCCAAGAGGGGGGGGGAATAACCGGGGAGCTGTTTTTT.

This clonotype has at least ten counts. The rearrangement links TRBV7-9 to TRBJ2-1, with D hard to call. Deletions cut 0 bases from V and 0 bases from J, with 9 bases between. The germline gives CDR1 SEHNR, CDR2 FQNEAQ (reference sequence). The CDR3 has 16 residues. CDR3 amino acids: CASSLAGLGSYNEQFF. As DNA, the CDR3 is TGTGCCAGCAGCTTAGCGGGGTTGGGCTCCTACAATGAGCAGTTCTTC. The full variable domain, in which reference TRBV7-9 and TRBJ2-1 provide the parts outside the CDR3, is DTGVSQNPRHKITKRGQNVTFRCDPISEHNRLYWYRQTLGQGPEFLTYFQNEAQLEKSRLLSDRFSAERPKGSFSTLEIQRTEQGDSAMYLCASSLAGLGSYNEQFFGPGTRLTVL.

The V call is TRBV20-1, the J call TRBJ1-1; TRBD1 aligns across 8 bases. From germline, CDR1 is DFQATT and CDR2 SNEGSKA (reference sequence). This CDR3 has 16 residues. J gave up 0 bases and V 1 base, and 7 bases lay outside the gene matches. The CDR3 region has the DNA TGCAGTGCTAGAGGACAGGGGTTGGAGGTGAACACTGAAGCTTTCTTT. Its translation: CSARGQGLEVNTEAFF.

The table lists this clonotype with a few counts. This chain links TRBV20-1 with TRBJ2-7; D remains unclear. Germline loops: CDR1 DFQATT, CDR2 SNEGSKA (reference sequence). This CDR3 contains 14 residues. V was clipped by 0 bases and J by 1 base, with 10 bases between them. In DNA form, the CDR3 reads TGCAGTGCTAGAGATCTCAGCAGTTCCTACGAGCAGTACTTC. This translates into CSARDLSSSYEQYF.

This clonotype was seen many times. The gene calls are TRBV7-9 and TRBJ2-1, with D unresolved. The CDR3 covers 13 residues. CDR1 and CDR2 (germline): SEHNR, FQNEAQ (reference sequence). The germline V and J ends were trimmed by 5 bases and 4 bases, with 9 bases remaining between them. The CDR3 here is CASSTGKYNEQFF. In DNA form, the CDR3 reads TGTGCCAGCAGCACCGGAAAGTACAATGAGCAGTTCTTC.

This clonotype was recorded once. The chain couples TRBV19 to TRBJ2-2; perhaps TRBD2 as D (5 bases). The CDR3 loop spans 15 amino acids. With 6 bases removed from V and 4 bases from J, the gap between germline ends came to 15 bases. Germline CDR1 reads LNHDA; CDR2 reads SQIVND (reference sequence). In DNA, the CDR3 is TGTGCCAGTAGGTCGGTGGGTCGGGGCACCGGGGAGCTGTTTTTT. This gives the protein CASRSVGRGTGELFF.

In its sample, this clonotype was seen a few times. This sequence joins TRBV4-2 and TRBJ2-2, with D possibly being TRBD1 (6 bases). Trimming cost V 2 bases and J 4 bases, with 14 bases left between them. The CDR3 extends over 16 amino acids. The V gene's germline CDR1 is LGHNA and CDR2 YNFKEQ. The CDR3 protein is CASSQPQLTGTGELFF. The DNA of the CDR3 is TGTGCCAGCAGCCAACCACAATTGACAGGCACCGGGGAGCTGTTTTTT.

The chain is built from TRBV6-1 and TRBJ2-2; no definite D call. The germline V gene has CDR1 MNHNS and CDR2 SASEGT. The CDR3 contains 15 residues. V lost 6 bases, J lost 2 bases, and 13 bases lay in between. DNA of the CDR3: TGTGCCAGCAGCCAAACCCTGGCCAACACCGGGGAGCTGTTTTTT. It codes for CASSQTLANTGELFF.

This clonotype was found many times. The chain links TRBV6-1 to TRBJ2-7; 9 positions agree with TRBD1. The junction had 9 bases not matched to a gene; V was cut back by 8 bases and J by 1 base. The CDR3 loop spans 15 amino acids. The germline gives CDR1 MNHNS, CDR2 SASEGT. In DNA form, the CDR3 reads TGTGCCAGCTACCGTACGGACAGGGGATCCTACGAGCAGTACTTC. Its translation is CASYRTDRGSYEQYF.

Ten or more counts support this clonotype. CDR3 DNA: TGTGCCAGCAGTTTCTTCGGGACTAGCGAATCGGAGCAGTTCTTC. This translates into CASSFFGTSESEQFF. This chain links TRBV28 with TRBJ2-1; 10 nucleotides match TRBD2. V was clipped by 3 bases and J by 10 bases; unmatched bases: 9. The CDR3 sequence is 15 residues long. Germline V lookup: CDR1 MDHEN, CDR2 SYDVKM.

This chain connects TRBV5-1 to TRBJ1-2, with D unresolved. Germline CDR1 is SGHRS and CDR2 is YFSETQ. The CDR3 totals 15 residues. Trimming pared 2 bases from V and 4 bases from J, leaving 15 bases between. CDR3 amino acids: CASSLSDPGTYGYTF. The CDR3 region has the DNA TGCGCCAGCAGCTTATCCGACCCCGGCACCTATGGCTACACCTTC.

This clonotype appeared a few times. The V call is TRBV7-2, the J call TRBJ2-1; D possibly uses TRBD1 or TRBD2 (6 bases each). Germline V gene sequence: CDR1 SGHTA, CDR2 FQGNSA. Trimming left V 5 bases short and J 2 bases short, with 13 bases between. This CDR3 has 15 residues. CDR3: CASSPGEGAYNEQFF. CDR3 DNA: TGTGCCAGCAGCCCGGGAGAGGGGGCCTACAATGAGCAGTTCTTC.

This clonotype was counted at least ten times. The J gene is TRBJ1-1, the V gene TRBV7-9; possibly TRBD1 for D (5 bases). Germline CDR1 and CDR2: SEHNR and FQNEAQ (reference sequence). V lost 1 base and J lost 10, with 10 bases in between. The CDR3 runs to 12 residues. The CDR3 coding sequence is TGTGCCAGCAGCTTAGATAGGGGAAGAGCTTTCTTT. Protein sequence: CASSLDRGRAFF.

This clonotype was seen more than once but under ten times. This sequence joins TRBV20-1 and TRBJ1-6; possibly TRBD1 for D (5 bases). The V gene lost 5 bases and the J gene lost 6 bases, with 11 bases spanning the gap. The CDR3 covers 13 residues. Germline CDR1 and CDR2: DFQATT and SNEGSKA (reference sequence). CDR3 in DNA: TGCAGTGCTCCGGGACTGCCTAATTCACCCCTCCACTTT. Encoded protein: CSAPGLPNSPLHF.

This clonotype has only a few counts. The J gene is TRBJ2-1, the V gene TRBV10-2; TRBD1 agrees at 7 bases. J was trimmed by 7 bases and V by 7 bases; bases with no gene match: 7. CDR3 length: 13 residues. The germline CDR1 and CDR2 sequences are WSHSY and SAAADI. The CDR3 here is CASNEGAYNEQFF. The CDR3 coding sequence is TGCGCCAGCAACGAGGGGGCGTATAATGAGCAGTTCTTC.

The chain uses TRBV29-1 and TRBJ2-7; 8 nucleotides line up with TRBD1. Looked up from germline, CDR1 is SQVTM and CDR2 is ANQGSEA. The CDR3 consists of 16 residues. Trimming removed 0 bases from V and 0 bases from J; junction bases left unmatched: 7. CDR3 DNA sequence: TGCAGCGTTGAAGACCCGACAGGGGCGAGCTCCTACGAGCAGTACTTC. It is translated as CSVEDPTGASSYEQYF.

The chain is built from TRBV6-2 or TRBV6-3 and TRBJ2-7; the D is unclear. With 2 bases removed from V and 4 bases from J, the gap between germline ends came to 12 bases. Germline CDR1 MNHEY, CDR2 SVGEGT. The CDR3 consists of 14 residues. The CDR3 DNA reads TGTGCCAGCAGTTACGGGGTCCCCCCTTACGAGCAGTACTTC. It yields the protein CASSYGVPPYEQYF.

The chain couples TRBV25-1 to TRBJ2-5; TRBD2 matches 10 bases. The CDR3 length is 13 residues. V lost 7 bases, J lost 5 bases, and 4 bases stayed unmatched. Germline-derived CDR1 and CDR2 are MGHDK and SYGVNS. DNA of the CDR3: TGTGCCAGCAACAAGCGGGAGGGCGAGACCCAGTACTTC. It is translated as CASNKREGETQYF.

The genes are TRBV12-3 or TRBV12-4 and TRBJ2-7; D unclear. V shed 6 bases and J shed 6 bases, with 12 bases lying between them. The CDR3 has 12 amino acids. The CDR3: CASSQTRAEQYF. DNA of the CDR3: TGTGCCAGCAGCCAAACAAGGGCCGAGCAGTACTTC.

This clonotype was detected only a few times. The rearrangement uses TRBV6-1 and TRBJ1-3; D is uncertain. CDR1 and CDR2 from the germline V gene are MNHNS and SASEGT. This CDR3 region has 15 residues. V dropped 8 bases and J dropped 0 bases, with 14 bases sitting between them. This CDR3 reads CASALDGISGNTIYF. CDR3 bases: TGTGCCAGCGCCTTGGACGGGATCTCTGGAAACACCATATATTTT.